The T cell receptor beta chain described here comes from a study of blood T cell repertoires in COVID-19. Turning to the study itself: PBMCs, B-cell-depleted T cells, or T cells were the source of the cDNA or gDNA that made up the material.

The participants were between roughly 18 and 100 years old and came from 20 to 30 US areas. This table comes from immunoSEQ multiplex PCR, and its TCRdb copy is limited to in-frame clones, with some not included. The data hold about 270,000 clones, with more than 80% observed a single time. Germline V gene data show CDR1 as LNHDA and CDR2 as SQIVND (reference sequence). Trimming removed 7 bases at V and 10 bases at J, with 17 bases between. This CDR3 has 14 amino acids. The V call is TRBV19, the J call TRBJ1-6; D possibly corresponds to TRBD1 (6 bases). The TCR sequence derives from a woman younger than 35 who had recovered from COVID-19. The sequencing sample was made of PBMCs or T cells enriched from blood (not recorded which). DNA for the CDR3: TGTGCCAGTAAGTACAGGGTGGAAGGATCACCCCTCCACTTT. Translation gives CASKYRVEGSPLHF.